The present entry profiles one TCR beta chain with its context. The table came from immunoSEQ multiplex PCR; TCRdb's copy has only in-frame clones and leaves some out. This table has 90,000 to 110,000 clones, 83% appearing once. Trimming removed 4 bases at V and 5 bases at J, with 17 bases between. The germline V gene has CDR1 KGHDR and CDR2 SFDVKD. There are 16 residues in the CDR3. This sample stems from a study of control samples from healthy donors and cancer patients. The source material was blood. The clonotype comes from a woman aged 50 to 65 in good health. The V gene is TRBV24-1, the J gene TRBJ1-5; D remains unclear. The CDR3 sequence: CATSDSDGAAYQPQHF. In DNA, the CDR3 is TGTGCCACCAGTGACTCCGACGGAGCAGCTTATCAGCCCCAGCATTTT.